Shown below are 12 T cell receptor beta chains from a single sample sequenced in a study of blood T cell repertoires in COVID-19. The table came from immunoSEQ multiplex PCR; TCRdb's copy has only in-frame clones and leaves some out. The repertoire holds over 120,000 clones, roughly 87% seen once, with just under 0.95% in the top ten. Specimen: peripheral blood. These receptors originate from a woman aged 50 to 60 with acute or convalescent COVID-19.

The chain has TRBV7-3 and TRBJ2-3, with 7 bases lining up with TRBD2. The J segment lost 3 bases and the V segment lost 4 bases, leaving 13 bases of the junction unmatched. This CDR3 is built from 17 residues. In germline, CDR1 is SGHTA, CDR2 FQGTGA. This CDR3 is CASSSHPESGETDTQYF. The CDR3 bases are TGTGCCAGCAGCTCTCATCCAGAAAGCGGGGAGACAGATACGCAGTATTTT.

This rearrangement joins TRBV4-1 to TRBJ2-3, with D perhaps matching TRBD1 (5 bases). V gave up 0 bases and J gave up 5 bases, with 15 bases separating them. CDR1 is MGHRA, CDR2 YSYEKL, per germline. The CDR3 is made up of 16 amino acids. The CDR3 DNA is TGCGCCAGCAGCCAAGATATGGGGCCGGATATAGATACGCAGTATTTT. Translation gives CASSQDMGPDIDTQYF.

The chain couples TRBV7-9 to TRBJ2-3; D is perhaps TRBD1 (6 bases). Deletions cut 0 bases from V and 0 bases from J, with 7 bases between. The CDR3 extends over 15 amino acids. CDR1 and CDR2 from the germline V gene are SEHNR and FQNEAQ (reference sequence). The CDR3 DNA follows: TGTGCCAGCAGCTTAGCCACAGGGAGCACAGATACGCAGTATTTT. This gives the protein CASSLATGSTDTQYF.

The chain combines TRBV12-3 or TRBV12-4 with TRBJ1-4; D perhaps matches TRBD1 (6 bases). Between the trimmed V and J ends, which lost 7 bases and 16 bases, there was a span of 19 bases. This CDR3 spans 12 amino acids. The CDR3 reads CASTLGRGAEFF. Here the CDR3 DNA reads TGTGCCAGCACCTTAGGTCGGGGGGCAGAGTTTTTT.

The J gene is TRBJ1-2, the V gene TRBV12-3 or TRBV12-4; no reliable D call. Trimming took off 3 bases at V and 4 bases at J, with 9 bases between the two ends. The CDR3 totals 13 residues. This CDR3 is CASSLEQIYGYTF. Here the CDR3 DNA reads TGTGCCAGCAGTTTGGAGCAGATCTATGGCTACACCTTC.

The chain recombines TRBV19 with TRBJ1-2, with unresolved D. CDR3 length: 12 residues. Trimming removed 6 bases at V and 0 bases at J, with 5 bases between. In germline, CDR1 is LNHDA, CDR2 SQIVND (reference sequence). CDR3 residues: CASRQTNYGYTF. DNA for the CDR3: TGTGCCAGTAGACAGACTAACTATGGCTACACCTTC.

The J gene is TRBJ1-5, the V gene TRBV30; D may be TRBD1 (6 bases). The CDR3 is 13 amino acids. Germline CDR1 and CDR2: GTSNPN and SVGIG (reference sequence). With 3 bases removed from V and 3 bases from J, the gap between germline ends came to 9 bases. The CDR3 DNA sequence: TGTGCCTGGAGAGGGGGATACAATCAGCCCCAGCATTTT. This translates into CAWRGGYNQPQHF.

The chain joins TRBV5-1 to TRBJ1-2; weak D call: TRBD1 (5 bases). Germline CDR1 SGHRS, CDR2 YFSETQ. Trimming took off 0 bases at V and 0 bases at J, with 15 bases between the two ends. This CDR3 is built from 17 residues. CDR3 sequence reads: CASSLEGGTATNYGYTF. For the CDR3, the DNA is TGCGCCAGCAGCTTGGAGGGCGGGACGGCAACTAACTATGGCTACACCTTC.

The chain is built from TRBV6-5 and TRBJ2-1; 7 bases agree with TRBD1. Germline CDR1 MNHEY, CDR2 SVGAGI. The CDR3 totals 15 residues. V dropped 5 bases and J dropped 0; count of bases not matched to a gene: 4. This chain's CDR3 is CASSQGVSSYNEQFF. In nucleotides, the CDR3 is TGTGCCAGCAGTCAGGGGGTAAGCTCCTACAATGAGCAGTTCTTC.

The DNA for the CDR3 is TGTGCCAGCAGCGTCTGGCAGGGGGATCGGTCGGAACAGTACTTC. It encodes CASSVWQGDRSEQYF. The chain recombines TRBV9 with TRBJ2-7; 7 bases are a match to TRBD1. The CDR3 has 15 amino acids. J was trimmed by 10 bases and V by 2 bases; bases with no gene match: 15. CDR1 and CDR2 from the germline V gene are SGDLS and YYNGEE.

This clone appeared a few times. The chain joins TRBV30 to TRBJ1-1; no definite D call. Germline V gives CDR1 GTSNPN, CDR2 SVGIG (reference sequence). The CDR3 consists of 13 residues. Trimming removed 3 bases from V and 0 bases from J, with 8 bases in between. This CDR3 reads CAWRAGLNTEAFF. CDR3 coding DNA: TGTGCCTGGAGGGCCGGGTTGAACACTGAAGCTTTCTTT.

The CDR3 region has the DNA TGTGCCAGCTACGCTCCGGTGGAGGGGTCGTACGAGCAGTACTTC. Residues: CASYAPVEGSYEQYF. The chain joins TRBV28 to TRBJ2-7; a weak D match, TRBD2 (6 bases). The V gene's germline CDR1 is MDHEN and CDR2 SYDVKM. V was clipped by 8 bases and J by 4 bases, with 21 bases between them. The CDR3 has 15 amino acids.